The 17 T cell receptor beta chains reported below all come from one sample, sequenced in a study of shared clonotypes between healthy human individuals. Method: immunoSEQ multiplex PCR; TCRdb's copy keeps in-frame clones and lacks some. The sample has approximately 2.5 million clones, 93% seen once. Material for sequencing was naive CD4+ T cells from PBMCs. Subset noted: CD45RA+ positively selected. The source is a man between 18 and 35 years old in good health. Some clones in this sample may be carry-over from other donors' samples.

The J gene is TRBJ2-1, the V gene TRBV19; 8 nucleotides align to TRBD1. From germline, CDR1 is LNHDA and CDR2 SQIVND (reference sequence). V was clipped by 4 bases and J by 4 bases; unmatched bases: 6. The CDR3 runs to 15 residues. CDR3 amino acids: CASSTRTGNYNEQFF. The CDR3, as DNA: TGTGCCAGTAGTACCAGGACAGGGAATTACAATGAGCAGTTCTTC.

Concerning this clone itself: This sample includes further DNA sequences coding for the same CDR3. The gene calls are TRBV5-4 and TRBJ2-5; possible D gene TRBD2, 5 bases. Germline V gives CDR1 SGHNT, CDR2 YYREEE (reference sequence). The CDR3 is made up of 16 amino acids. Here the CDR3 DNA reads TGTGCTACGTACTCGGCTAGTGGGAGCACTGGGGAGACCCAGTACTTC. It translates to CATYSASGSTGETQYF.

The V and J genes are TRBV5-6 and TRBJ1-1; the D gene is possibly TRBD1 (6 bases). V was clipped by 0 bases and J by 5 bases, with 17 bases between them. The germline CDR1 and CDR2 sequences are SGHDT and YYEEEE. The CDR3 is 16 amino acids. The CDR3 DNA sequence: TGTGCCAGCAGCTTGGGTAAAGGGGGGCGCAGAACTGAAGCTTTCTTT. This sequence encodes CASSLGKGGRRTEAFF.

The chain couples TRBV5-1 to TRBJ2-3; tentatively, D is TRBD1 or TRBD2 (5 bases each). Germline V gives CDR1 SGHRS, CDR2 YFSETQ. The V end was cut by 4 bases, the J end by 10 bases, with 16 bases between. The CDR3 covers 13 residues. The CDR3 protein is CASSRGLMEAQYF. The CDR3 region has the DNA TGCGCCAGCAGCAGGGGTTTGATGGAGGCGCAGTATTTT. Combining the CDR3 with reference TRBV5-1 and TRBJ2-3 gives the whole variable domain KAGVTQTPRYLIKTRGQQVTLSCSPISGHRSVSWYQQTPGQGLQFLFEYFSETQRNKGNFPGRFSGRQFSNSRSEMNVSTLELGDSALYLCASSRGLMEAQYFGPGTRLTVL.

The chain links TRBV2 to TRBJ1-1, with a tentative D call TRBD1 (6 bases). With 9 bases removed from V and 0 bases from J, the gap between germline ends came to 17 bases. The CDR3 is made up of 15 amino acids. CDR1 is SNHLY and CDR2 is FYNNEI in the germline V gene. The CDR3 loop is CARGFAGHMNTEAFF. As DNA, the CDR3 is TGTGCCAGAGGCTTTGCGGGACATATGAACACTGAAGCTTTCTTT.

The gene calls are TRBV28 and TRBJ1-1; D remains unclear. The CDR3 contains 13 residues. Between the trimmed V and J ends, which lost 7 bases and 0 bases, there was a span of 9 bases. Per germline, CDR1 MDHEN and CDR2 SYDVKM. The CDR3 DNA reads TGTGCCAGCACCCAACCCATGAACACTGAAGCTTTCTTT. Translating gives CASTQPMNTEAFF.

The chain uses TRBV29-1 and TRBJ1-5; TRBD1 agrees at 8 bases. This CDR3 has 13 amino acids. Looked up from germline, CDR1 is SQVTM and CDR2 is ANQGSEA. The V gene end was trimmed by 4 bases and the J gene end by 4 bases; junction bases not matched to a gene: 3. CDR3 loop: CSVGGTGNQPQHF. As DNA, the CDR3 is TGCAGCGTTGGCGGGACAGGAAATCAGCCCCAGCATTTT. The full variable domain, completed using reference TRBV29-1 and TRBJ1-5, is SAVISQKPSRDICQRGTSLTIQCQVDSQVTMMFWYRQQPGQSLTLIATANQGSEATYESGFVIDKFPISRPNLTFSTLTVSNMSPEDSSIYLCSVGGTGNQPQHFGDGTRLSIL.

The chain combines TRBV5-1 with TRBJ2-3, with unresolved D. The V end lost 5 bases, the J end lost 2 bases, and 9 bases lay between the germline ends. The germline gives CDR1 SGHRS, CDR2 YFSETQ. There are 13 residues in the CDR3. CDR3 nucleotides: TGCGCCAGCAGAAAAGGACCCACAGATACGCAGTATTTT. Its protein product is CASRKGPTDTQYF.

This clone was detected once. This rearrangement joins TRBV30 to TRBJ2-1, with 10 positions matching TRBD2. CDR1 GTSNPN and CDR2 SVGIG come from the germline V gene (reference sequence). The V segment lost 3 bases and the J segment 4 bases; nucleotides outside the gene matches: 6. The CDR3 loop spans 15 amino acids. Written as DNA, the CDR3 is TGTGCCTGGAGGGCCGGACTAGCGGATTACAATGAGCAGTTCTTC. Translation: CAWRAGLADYNEQFF.

The genes are TRBV11-2 and TRBJ2-1; perhaps TRBD1 as D (5 bases). This CDR3 region has 16 residues. Trimming cost V 3 bases and J 8 bases, with 20 bases left between them. Germline V CDR1 and CDR2: SGHAT, FQNNGV. As DNA, the CDR3 is TGTGCCAGCAGCTTTCACCGAATTAGGGGTTGGGATGAGCAGTTCTTC. This gives the protein CASSFHRIRGWDEQFF.

The rearrangement joins TRBV9 to TRBJ2-1; 8 bases are shared with TRBD2. V lost 4 bases, J lost 0 bases, and 6 bases stayed unmatched. Germline CDR1 is SGDLS and CDR2 is YYNGEE. CDR3 size: 16 residues. This CDR3 is CASSLRGRSSYNEQFF. CDR3 bases: TGTGCCAGCAGCCTCCGCGGGAGGAGCTCCTACAATGAGCAGTTCTTC.

This chain links TRBV5-1 with TRBJ2-1, with a weak D call TRBD2 (6 bases). The CDR3 contains 16 residues. Germline V CDR1 and CDR2: SGHRS, YFSETQ. Trimming removed 1 base from V and 0 bases from J, with 11 bases in between. CDR3 residues: CASSLHSGSSYNEQFF. The CDR3 DNA reads TGCGCCAGCAGCTTGCATAGCGGCAGCTCCTACAATGAGCAGTTCTTC.

This clone was detected only a few times. V and J are TRBV2 and TRBJ1-1, with a tentative D call TRBD1 (5 bases). CDR1 is SNHLY, CDR2 FYNNEI, per germline. The length of the CDR3 is 14 residues. Trimming shortened V by 5 bases and J by 9 bases, and 19 bases separated the two germline ends. CDR3 in amino acids: CASSLRQGADKAFF. The CDR3 DNA is TGTGCCAGCAGTCTGAGGCAGGGCGCCGACAAAGCTTTCTTT.

The chain combines TRBV28 with TRBJ2-5; D tentatively fits TRBD1 or TRBD2 (5 bases each). The J call may be mistaken, given a closer DNA end match to TRBJ2-7. The CDR3 sequence is 15 residues long. From germline, CDR1 is MDHEN and CDR2 SYDVKM. In DNA, the CDR3 is TGTGCCAGCAGTTCCCGGGACCTAGCCTCCTACGAGCAGTACTTC. Residues: CASSSRDLASYEQYF.

The chain employs TRBV25-1 and TRBJ2-1; 7 positions agree with TRBD2. The CDR3 runs 16 residues. Germline loops: CDR1 MGHDK, CDR2 SYGVNS. V dropped 5 bases and J dropped 8; count of bases not matched to a gene: 15. CDR3 DNA: TGTGCCAGCAGTCCCAGGACTCGGGGGAGGGTCCATGAGCAGTTCTTC. This sequence encodes CASSPRTRGRVHEQFF. Full variable domain (remainder filled in from reference TRBV25-1 and TRBJ2-1): EADIYQTPRYLVIGTGKKITLECSQTMGHDKMYWYQQDPGMELHLIHYSYGVNSTEKGDLSSESTVSRIRTEHFPLTLESARPSHTSQYLCASSPRTRGRVHEQFFGPGTRLTVL.

V gene TRBV27 combines with J gene TRBJ2-5; D call uncertain. This CDR3 region has 16 residues. The germline gives CDR1 MNHEY, CDR2 SMNVEV (reference sequence). Trimming removed 2 bases from V and 0 bases from J, with 13 bases in between. The CDR3 DNA reads TGTGCCAGCAGTTTAAGAGGCAGAGTGTACCAAGAGACCCAGTACTTC. This translates into CASSLRGRVYQETQYF.

The rearrangement links TRBV5-1 to TRBJ2-3, with 16 nucleotides matching TRBD2. Germline CDR1 SGHRS, CDR2 YFSETQ. With 4 bases clipped from V and 4 bases from J, the junction kept 6 bases outside the gene matches. The CDR3 runs 17 residues. CDR3 loop: CASSLGTSGRAADTQYF. CDR3 coding DNA: TGCGCCAGCAGCCTGGGGACTAGCGGGAGGGCCGCAGATACGCAGTATTTT.